The entry below describes one T cell receptor (beta chain). This entry is derived from a study of shared clonotypes between healthy human individuals. Profiled with immunoSEQ multiplex PCR; TCRdb holds only in-frame clones, not every one. This table has about 510,000 clones, roughly 85% appearing once. Trimming stripped 0 bases from V and 0 bases from J, with 12 bases between. CDR3 size: 16 residues. Germline V gives CDR1 SGDLS, CDR2 YYNGEE. J is TRBJ1-1 and V is TRBV9; D gene unclear. Sequencing was performed on PBMCs. The receptor was isolated from a woman in her thirties or forties in good health. Some clones in this sample may be carry-over from other donors' samples. This CDR3 reads CASSVASEGLNTEAFF. Here the CDR3 DNA reads TGTGCCAGCAGCGTAGCCTCAGAGGGTTTGAACACTGAAGCTTTCTTT.